This T cell receptor (beta chain) appears in the sequencing data of a study of a mutant IDH1 vaccine in newly diagnosed glioma. On the study more broadly: Vaccination started 4-6 weeks after radiotherapy alone, or with temozolomide cycles. Receipt of radiotherapy, temozolomide, or both preceded the study, and most received both.

Method: immunoSEQ multiplex PCR; TCRdb's copy keeps in-frame clones and lacks some. The sample shows about 65,000 clones, about 88% of them seen only once. This clone occurred a few times. No antigen is known for it. This sample's time point: week 23, last vaccination. Doses of 300 ug of mutant IDH1 20-mer peptide were given with topical imiquimod. The donors had new WHO grade 3 or 4 astrocytomas; these were IDH1-mutant and ATRX-lost. V gave up 5 bases and J gave up 5 bases, with 12 bases separating them. The CDR3 spans 13 residues. CDR1 and CDR2 (germline): SEHNR, FQNEAQ (reference sequence). General study results and limits: Patients mounted vaccine-induced immune responses in 93.3% of cases.

This receptor was obtained from a man younger than 40 with glioma. This specimen was PBMCs, taken from a glioma patient whose treatment included an IDH1 peptide vaccine. The chain employs TRBV7-9 and TRBJ1-1; D is ambiguous. CDR3 sequence reads: CASSNPVQTEAFF. Written as DNA, the CDR3 is TGTGCCAGCAGCAACCCCGTTCAGACTGAAGCTTTCTTT. The full variable domain, its missing parts supplied by reference TRBV7-9 and TRBJ1-1, is DTGVSQNPRHKITKRGQNVTFRCDPISEHNRLYWYRQTLGQGPEFLTYFQNEAQLEKSRLLSDRFSAERPKGSFSTLEIQRTEQGDSAMYLCASSNPVQTEAFFGQGTRLTVV.